The source of this T cell receptor beta chain is a study of neurological immune-mediated disorders. At least ten counts were recorded for this clonotype. The time point: longitudinal time-point 1 (baseline). CDR1 is SGHRS and CDR2 is YFSETQ in the germline V gene. This CDR3 spans 16 amino acids. V lost 0 bases to trimming and J lost 1 base, with 8 bases between them. Via MiXCR, TCRdb re-called the 5' RACE reads, giving one row per CDR3 protein. The sample records tens of thousands of distinct CDR3 sequences, under 4% being singletons. This sequence originates from a woman aged 55-69 years with multiple sclerosis. Sequencing input: PBMCs. The V call is TRBV5-1, the J call TRBJ2-6; tentatively, D is TRBD1 or TRBD2 (5 bases each). Here the CDR3 reads CASSLGGASGANVLTF. CDR3 nucleotide sequence: TGCGCCAGCAGCTTGGGAGGGGCATCTGGGGCCAACGTCCTGACTTTC.